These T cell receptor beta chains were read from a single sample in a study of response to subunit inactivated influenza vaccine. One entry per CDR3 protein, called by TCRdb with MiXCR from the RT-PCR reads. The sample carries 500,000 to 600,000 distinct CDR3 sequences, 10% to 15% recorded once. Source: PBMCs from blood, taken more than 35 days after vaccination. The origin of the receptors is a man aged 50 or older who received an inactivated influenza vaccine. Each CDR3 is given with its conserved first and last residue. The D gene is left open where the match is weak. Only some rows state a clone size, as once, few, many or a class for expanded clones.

TGTGCCAGCAGTTACTCTCGCGGGAGGGCACAAGAGACCCAGTACTTC,CASSYSRGRAQETQYF,TRBV6-5,few,TRBD2,TRBJ2-5
TGTGCCAGCAGAACAACGGGACAGGGCTACGAGCAGTACTTC,CASRTTGQGYEQYF,TRBV6-2/TRBV6-3,-,TRBD1,TRBJ2-7
TGTGCCAGCAGCCCAGACAGGTTTCTAGCCAAAAACATTCAGTACTTC,CASSPDRFLAKNIQYF,TRBV11-2,many,-,TRBJ2-4
TGTGCCAGCAGCTCTTGGACATATCAAGCTTTCTTT,CASSSWTYQAFF,TRBV7-2,-,-,TRBJ1-1
TGTGCCAGCAGTTTGCTGGGGGCCATGGCTGAGCTGTTTTTT,CASSLLGAMAELFF,TRBV12-3/TRBV12-4,-,-,TRBJ2-2
TGTGCCAGCAGTGAAGCGCAGCTGACCACTGAAGCTTTCTTT,CASSEAQLTTEAFF,TRBV2,once,-,TRBJ1-1
TGCGCCAGCAGCTCACCCATAGCCAAAAACATTCAGTACTTC,CASSSPIAKNIQYF,TRBV5-1,-,-,TRBJ2-4
TGTGCCAGCAGTCCACAGGGAAAAGCCAAAAACATTCAGTACTTC,CASSPQGKAKNIQYF,TRBV12-3/TRBV12-4,few,-,TRBJ2-4
TGTGCCAGCAGTCCGCCTAGCGGGGGGAAAGAGACCCAGTACTTC,CASSPPSGGKETQYF,TRBV12-3/TRBV12-4,few,TRBD2,TRBJ2-5
TGTGCCAGCAGCTTAGAGGGGATTGGTACCGGGGAGCTGTTTTTT,CASSLEGIGTGELFF,TRBV11-2,few,-,TRBJ2-2
TGCAGTGCTAGAGTTACTAGCGCGTACAATGAGCAGTTCTTC,CSARVTSAYNEQFF,TRBV20-1,few,TRBD2,TRBJ2-1
TGTGCCAGCATGAGTAGTCTGCTCCAAGAGACCCAGTACTTC,CASMSSLLQETQYF,TRBV12-3/TRBV12-4,-,-,TRBJ2-5
TGCAGTGCCAGCAGAGGGGACTATTCCTACAATGAGCAGTTCTTC,CSASRGDYSYNEQFF,TRBV20-1,few,TRBD2,TRBJ2-1
TGTGCCAGCAGTGTAGGGACAACCTACGAGCAGTACTTC,CASSVGTTYEQYF,TRBV2,few,-,TRBJ2-7
TGCAGAGGTACAGGGGGGACAGAGGGGAATGAGCAGTTCTTC,CRGTGGTEGNEQFF,TRBV20-1,few,TRBD1,TRBJ2-1
TGTGCCAGCAGTTTCCTAGGCCCTCGTGGCCAAGAGACCCAGTACTTC,CASSFLGPRGQETQYF,TRBV27,few,-,TRBJ2-5
TGTGCCAGCAGCTTAGATGGACAGAGCAATGAGCAGTTCTTC,CASSLDGQSNEQFF,TRBV11-2,many,-,TRBJ2-1
TGTGCCAGCAGCCCTGGGTTCTTAGGCGAGCAGTACTTC,CASSPGFLGEQYF,TRBV6-1,many,-,TRBJ2-7
TGTGCCAGCAGCTTAGTAGGGGAACATGGCTACACCTTC,CASSLVGEHGYTF,TRBV7-9,few,-,TRBJ1-2
TGTGCCAGCAGCTTCGACAGATATGGCTACACCTTC,CASSFDRYGYTF,TRBV11-2,-,-,TRBJ1-2
TGTGCCAGCAGCTACGAGGGGGTAGGAAATCAGCCCCAGCATTTT,CASSYEGVGNQPQHF,TRBV6-2/TRBV6-3,few,-,TRBJ1-5
TGTGCCAGCAGTGAATATGGAGTGGCCTACGAGCAGTACTTC,CASSEYGVAYEQYF,TRBV25-1,few,-,TRBJ2-7
TGCAGCGTAAAGACAGGGGGCTACGAGCAGTACTTC,CSVKTGGYEQYF,TRBV29-1,many,TRBD1,TRBJ2-7
TGTGCCACCAGCAGCGCTTATAACAATCAGCCCCAGCATTTT,CATSSAYNNQPQHF,TRBV15,once,-,TRBJ1-5
TGTGCCAGCAGCCAAGCTGAGACAGGGGGCTATGGCTACACCTTC,CASSQAETGGYGYTF,TRBV3-1,-,TRBD1,TRBJ1-2
TGCGCCAGCAGCTTGGACGGTCGGACAGGGGGTAGGGGCTACACCTTC,CASSLDGRTGGRGYTF,TRBV5-1,few,TRBD1,TRBJ1-2
TGTGCCAGCAGCTTCCGGGACACCCCGCAAGAGACCCAGTACTTC,CASSFRDTPQETQYF,TRBV9,many,-,TRBJ2-5
TGTGCCAGCAGACTTAGCGGGAGCCCCTACGAGCAGTACTTC,CASRLSGSPYEQYF,TRBV6-2/TRBV6-3,-,TRBD2,TRBJ2-7
TGTGCCAGCTCACCAGAGGGACCTAGCGGGAGAGTCTGGAATGAGCAGTTCTTC,CASSPEGPSGRVWNEQFF,TRBV18,few,TRBD2,TRBJ2-1
TGCGCCAGCAGCGAGAGCGGGTTCAACACCGGGGAGCTGTTTTTT,CASSESGFNTGELFF,TRBV5-1,-,-,TRBJ2-2
TGCAGCGGGACTAGCGGGAGTTCCCACGAGCAGTACTTC,CSGTSGSSHEQYF,TRBV29-1,-,TRBD2,TRBJ2-7
TGTGCCACCTCTCCCCGGGACAGGGGGCAGGGCGGGGAGCTGTTTTTT,CATSPRDRGQGGELFF,TRBV10-3,few,TRBD1,TRBJ2-2
TGTGCCAGCAGCCCCAGGGTGCGGACTAGCGGGAGGGGGACAGATACGCAGTATTTT,CASSPRVRTSGRGTDTQYF,TRBV7-8,many,TRBD2,TRBJ2-3
TGTGCCAGCAGTTACTCTACGGGGGTTGGACTGAGATACGAGCAGTACTTC,CASSYSTGVGLRYEQYF,TRBV6-5,few,-,TRBJ2-7
TGTGCCAGCAGCCAACTTCACAGGGCCACTGAAGCTTTCTTT,CASSQLHRATEAFF,TRBV3-1,-,-,TRBJ1-1
TGCGCCAGCAGCAGCCTCGACAGGGTGACTGAAGCTTTCTTT,CASSSLDRVTEAFF,TRBV5-1,-,TRBD1,TRBJ1-1
TGTGCCTGGAGTCTAGCGTACGAGCAGTACTTC,CAWSLAYEQYF,TRBV30,-,-,TRBJ2-7
TGCGCCAGCAGCTTGCTTCAGGGAGGGAGTACCTACGAGCAGTACTTC,CASSLLQGGSTYEQYF,TRBV5-1,-,TRBD2,TRBJ2-7
TGTGCCAGCAAGTGGGGGACGCAGTATTTT,CASKWGTQYF,TRBV6-1,-,-,TRBJ2-3
TGCAGTGCTCGGGGGCCCCCGGGCGGAGAGACCCAGTACTTC,CSARGPPGGETQYF,TRBV20-1,once,-,TRBJ2-5
TGCAGTGCTACCCTTATTAGCGGGAGGGCCCGAGATACGCAGTATTTT,CSATLISGRARDTQYF,TRBV20-1,many,TRBD2,TRBJ2-3
TGTGCCAGCAGCTTAGAGGCAGGGCTGTCACCCCTCCACTTT,CASSLEAGLSPLHF,TRBV7-2,few,-,TRBJ1-6
TGTGCCAGCAGCCAAGTGTCTAGCGGAAACAATGAGCAGTTCTTC,CASSQVSSGNNEQFF,TRBV4-2,few,TRBD2,TRBJ2-1
TGTGCCAGCTCACCACCGGGGGGAGGCGACGAGCAGTACTTC,CASSPPGGGDEQYF,TRBV18,-,-,TRBJ2-7
TGTGCCAGCAGTTTAGCGCCGGCCTCTGGGACTAATGAAAAACTGTTTTTT,CASSLAPASGTNEKLFF,TRBV12-3/TRBV12-4,-,-,TRBJ1-4
TGTGCCAGCAGCGTATCGTCTTCGGGAAACACCATATATTTT,CASSVSSSGNTIYF,TRBV9,few,-,TRBJ1-3
TGTGCCAGCAGCCGACAGGGGGCTTTTGGCTACACCTTC,CASSRQGAFGYTF,TRBV5-4,once,TRBD1,TRBJ1-2